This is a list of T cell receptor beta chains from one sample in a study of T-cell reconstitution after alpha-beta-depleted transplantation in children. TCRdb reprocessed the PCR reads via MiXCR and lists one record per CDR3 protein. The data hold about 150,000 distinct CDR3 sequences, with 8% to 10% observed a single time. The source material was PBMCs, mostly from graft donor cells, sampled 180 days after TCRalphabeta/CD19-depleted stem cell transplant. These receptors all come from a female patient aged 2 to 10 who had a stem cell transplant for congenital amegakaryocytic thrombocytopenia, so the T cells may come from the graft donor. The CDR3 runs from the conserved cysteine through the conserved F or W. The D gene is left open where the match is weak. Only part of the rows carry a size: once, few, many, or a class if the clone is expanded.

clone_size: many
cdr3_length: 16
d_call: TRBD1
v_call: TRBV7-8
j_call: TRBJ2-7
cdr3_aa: CASSLSRDRTVYEQYF
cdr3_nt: TGTGCCAGCAGCTTAAGCAGGGACAGGACTGTCTACGAGCAGTACTTC

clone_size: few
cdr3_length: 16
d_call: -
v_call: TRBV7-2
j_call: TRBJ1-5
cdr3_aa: CASSRGGGTSNQPQHF
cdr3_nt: TGTGCCAGCAGCCGAGGCGGGGGCACTAGCAATCAGCCCCAGCATTTT

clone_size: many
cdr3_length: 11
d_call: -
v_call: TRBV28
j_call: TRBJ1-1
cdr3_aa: CASRQQAEAFF
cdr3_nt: TGTGCCAGCAGGCAACAGGCTGAAGCTTTCTTT

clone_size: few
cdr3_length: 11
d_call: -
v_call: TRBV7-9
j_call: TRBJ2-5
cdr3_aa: CASWDQETQYF
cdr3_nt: TGTGCCAGCTGGGATCAAGAGACCCAGTACTTC

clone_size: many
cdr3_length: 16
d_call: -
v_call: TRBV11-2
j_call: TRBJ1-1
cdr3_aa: CASSLGLGAGNTEAFF
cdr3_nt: TGTGCCAGCAGCCTTGGGTTGGGAGCAGGGAACACTGAAGCTTTCTTT

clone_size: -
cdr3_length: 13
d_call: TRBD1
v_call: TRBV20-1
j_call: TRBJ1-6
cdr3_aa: CSARDRGPSPLHF
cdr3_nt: TGCAGTGCTAGAGACAGGGGGCCGTCACCCCTCCACTTT

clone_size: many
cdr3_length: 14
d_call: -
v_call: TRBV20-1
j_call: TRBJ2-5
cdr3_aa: CSAEERYRQETQYF
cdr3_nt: TGCAGTGCCGAAGAACGGTACAGACAAGAGACCCAGTACTTC

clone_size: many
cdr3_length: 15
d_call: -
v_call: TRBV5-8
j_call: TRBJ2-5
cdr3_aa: CASSLPQGLGETQYF
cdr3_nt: TGTGCCAGCAGCTTGCCCCAGGGGCTGGGGGAGACCCAGTACTTC

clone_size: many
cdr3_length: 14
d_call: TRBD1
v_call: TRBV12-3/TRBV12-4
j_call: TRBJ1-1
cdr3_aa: CASNSNRGTTEAFF
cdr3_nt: TGTGCCAGCAACTCAAACAGGGGGACCACTGAAGCTTTCTTT

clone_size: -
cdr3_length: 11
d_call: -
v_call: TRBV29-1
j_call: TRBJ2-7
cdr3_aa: CSVEGGLEQYF
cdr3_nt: TGCAGCGTTGAAGGAGGGCTTGAGCAGTACTTC

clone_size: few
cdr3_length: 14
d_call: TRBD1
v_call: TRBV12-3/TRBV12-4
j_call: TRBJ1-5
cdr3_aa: CASRVDRGSQPQHF
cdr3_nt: TGTGCCAGCAGGGTTGACAGGGGATCACAGCCCCAGCATTTT

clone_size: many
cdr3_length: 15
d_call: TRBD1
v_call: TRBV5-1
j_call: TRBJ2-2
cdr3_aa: CASSSQQGATGELFF
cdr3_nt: TGCGCCAGCAGCTCTCAGCAGGGGGCCACCGGGGAGCTGTTTTTT

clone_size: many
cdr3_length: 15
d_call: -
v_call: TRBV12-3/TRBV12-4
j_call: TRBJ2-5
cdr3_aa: CASSPRGSDQETQYF
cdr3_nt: TGTGCCAGCAGCCCCCGGGGGTCAGATCAAGAGACCCAGTACTTC

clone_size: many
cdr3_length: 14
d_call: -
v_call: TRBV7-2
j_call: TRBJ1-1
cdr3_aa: CASSPEGGNTEAFF
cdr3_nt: TGTGCCAGCAGCCCCGAAGGAGGGAACACTGAAGCTTTCTTT

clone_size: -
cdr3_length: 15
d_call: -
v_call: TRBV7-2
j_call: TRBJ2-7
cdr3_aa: CASSSRSGVSYEQYF
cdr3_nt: TGTGCCAGCAGCTCGAGGTCGGGGGTCTCCTACGAGCAGTACTTC

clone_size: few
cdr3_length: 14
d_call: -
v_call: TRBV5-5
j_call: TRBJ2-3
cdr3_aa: CASSPPGATDTQYF
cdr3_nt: TGTGCCAGCAGCCCCCCCGGGGCCACAGATACGCAGTATTTT

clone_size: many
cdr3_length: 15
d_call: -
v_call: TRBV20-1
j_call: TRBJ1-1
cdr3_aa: CSARDSGRMNTEAFF
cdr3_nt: TGCAGTGCTAGAGATTCCGGGAGAATGAACACTGAAGCTTTCTTT

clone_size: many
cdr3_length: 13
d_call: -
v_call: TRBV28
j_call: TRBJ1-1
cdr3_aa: CASILPPSREAFF
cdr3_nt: TGTGCCAGCATTCTTCCCCCCTCCAGGGAAGCTTTCTTT

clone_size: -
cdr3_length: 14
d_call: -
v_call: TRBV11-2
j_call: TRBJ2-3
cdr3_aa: CASSLDGYTDTQYF
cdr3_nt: TGTGCCAGCAGCTTGGACGGATACACAGATACGCAGTATTTT

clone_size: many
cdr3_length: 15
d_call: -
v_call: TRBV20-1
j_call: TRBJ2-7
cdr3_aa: CSAVSHGSQAGEQYF
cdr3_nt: TGCAGTGCTGTAAGCCACGGGAGTCAGGCGGGCGAGCAGTACTTC

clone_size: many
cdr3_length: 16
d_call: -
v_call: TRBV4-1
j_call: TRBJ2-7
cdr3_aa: CASSQVSAGSSYEQYF
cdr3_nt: TGCGCCAGCAGCCAAGTATCAGCCGGGAGCTCCTACGAGCAGTACTTC

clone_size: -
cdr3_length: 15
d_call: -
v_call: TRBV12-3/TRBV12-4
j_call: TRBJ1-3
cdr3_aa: CASSLARGHGNTIYF
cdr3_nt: TGTGCCAGCAGTTTAGCAAGAGGACATGGAAACACCATATATTTT

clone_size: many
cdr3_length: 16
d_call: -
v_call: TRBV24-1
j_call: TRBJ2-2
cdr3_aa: CATSDFGGINTGELFF
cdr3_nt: TGTGCCACCAGTGATTTTGGAGGGATTAACACCGGGGAGCTGTTTTTT

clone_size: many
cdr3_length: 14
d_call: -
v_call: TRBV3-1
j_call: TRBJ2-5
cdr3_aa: CASSQAGNQETQYF
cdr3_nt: TGTGCCAGCAGCCAGGCCGGGAACCAAGAGACCCAGTACTTC

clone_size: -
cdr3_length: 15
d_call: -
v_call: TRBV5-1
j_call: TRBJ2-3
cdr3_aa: CASSGGLSLADTQYF
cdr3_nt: TGCGCCAGCAGCGGGGGACTGTCCCTGGCAGATACGCAGTATTTT

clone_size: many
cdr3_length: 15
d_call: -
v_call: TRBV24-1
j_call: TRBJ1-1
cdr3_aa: CATRRGRPLAAEAFF
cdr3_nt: TGTGCCACCAGGCGGGGAAGACCCTTGGCCGCTGAAGCTTTCTTT

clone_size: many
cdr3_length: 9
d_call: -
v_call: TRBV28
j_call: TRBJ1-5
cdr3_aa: CASSPPQHF
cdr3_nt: TGTGCCAGCAGTCCCCCCCAGCATTTT

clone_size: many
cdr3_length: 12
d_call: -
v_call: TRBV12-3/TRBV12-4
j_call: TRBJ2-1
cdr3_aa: CASSFRGNEQFF
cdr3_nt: TGTGCCAGCAGTTTTAGGGGGAATGAGCAGTTCTTC

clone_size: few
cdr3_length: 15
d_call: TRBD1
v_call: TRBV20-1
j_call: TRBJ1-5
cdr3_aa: CSARESTGVNQPQHF
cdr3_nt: TGCAGTGCTAGAGAATCGACAGGGGTTAATCAGCCCCAGCATTTT

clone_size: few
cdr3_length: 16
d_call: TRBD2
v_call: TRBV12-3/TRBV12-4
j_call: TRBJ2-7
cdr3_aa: CASSRLLAGASYEQYF
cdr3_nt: TGTGCCAGCAGTCGCCTACTAGCGGGGGCCTCCTACGAGCAGTACTTC

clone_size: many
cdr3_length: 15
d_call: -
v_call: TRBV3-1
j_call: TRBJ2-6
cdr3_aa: CASSQTETGANVLTF
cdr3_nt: TGTGCCAGCAGCCAAACTGAAACTGGGGCCAACGTCCTGACTTTC

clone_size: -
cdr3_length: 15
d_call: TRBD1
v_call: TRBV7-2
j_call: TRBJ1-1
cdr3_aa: CASSLAQGAYTEAFF
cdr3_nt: TGTGCCAGCAGCTTAGCGCAGGGGGCGTACACTGAAGCTTTCTTT

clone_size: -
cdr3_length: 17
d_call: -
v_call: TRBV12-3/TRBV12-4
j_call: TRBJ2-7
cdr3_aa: CASSLGGHYFGTYEQYF
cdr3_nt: TGTGCCAGCAGTTTAGGGGGACACTACTTTGGAACTTACGAGCAGTACTTC

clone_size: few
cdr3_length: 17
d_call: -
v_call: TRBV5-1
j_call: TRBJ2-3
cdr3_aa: CATQPRPAGRSTDTQYF
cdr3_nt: TGCGCCACCCAGCCCCGCCCCGCGGGGCGCAGCACAGATACGCAGTATTTT

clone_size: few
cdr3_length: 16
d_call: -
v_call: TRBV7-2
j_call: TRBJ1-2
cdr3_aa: CASSLRSFGGNYGYTF
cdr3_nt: TGTGCCAGCAGCTTAAGGTCGTTTGGCGGTAACTATGGCTACACCTTC

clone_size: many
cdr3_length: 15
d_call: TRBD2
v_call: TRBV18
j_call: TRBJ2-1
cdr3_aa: CASSRKSGRGGEQFF
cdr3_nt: TGTGCCAGCTCACGGAAGAGCGGGAGAGGCGGTGAGCAGTTCTTC

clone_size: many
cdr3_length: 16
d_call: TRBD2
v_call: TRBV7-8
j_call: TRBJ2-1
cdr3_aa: CASSSEALAGVGEQFF
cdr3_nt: TGTGCCAGCAGCTCCGAGGCACTAGCGGGAGTGGGGGAGCAGTTCTTC

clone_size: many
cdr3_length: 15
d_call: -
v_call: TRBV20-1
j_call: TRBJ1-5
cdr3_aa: CSASSGTSFNQPQHF
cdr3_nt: TGCAGTGCTAGTTCGGGGACATCGTTCAATCAGCCCCAGCATTTT

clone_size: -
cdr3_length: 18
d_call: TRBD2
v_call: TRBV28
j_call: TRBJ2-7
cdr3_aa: CASSSPNSLAGGPYEQYF
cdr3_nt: TGTGCCAGCAGTTCCCCCAATTCACTAGCGGGAGGGCCTTACGAGCAGTACTTC